The T cell receptor beta chain described here comes from a study of molecular identifiers for immune sequencing clone quantification. Study outcomes and limitations: Naive cells had under 1% of molecules in clones above 20 RNA copies, effectors over 98%. Reports indicate spiked Jurkat TCR RNA from one cell could be found among 1 million or so naive cells.

Turning to this clonotype: Its antigen is unknown. A much larger clone lies a single base off, so this may be a read error.

Bulk libraries came from a prior protocol with listed TCR primers. One entry per CDR3 protein results from TCRdb running MiXCR on the PCR reads. The table has 300,000 to 400,000 distinct CDR3 sequences, 24% seen once; the top ten hold around 0.76%. CDR1 and CDR2 (germline): MNHEY, SMNVEV (reference sequence). The CDR3 is 16 residues long. Trimming cost V 4 bases and J 0 bases, with 14 bases left between them. Input material: naive CD8+ T cells from blood, with Jurkat cell RNA spiked in. Subset in this sample: FACS-sorted CD8+CD4-CCR7+CD45RA+ naive T cells. The sequence was obtained from a human donor in good health. Some libraries in this study had Jurkat cell RNA spiked in. The V call is TRBV27, the J call TRBJ2-3; TRBD2 might be the D (6 bases). CDR3 in DNA: TGTGCCAGCAGTTCATTTTTGGGGGGAAGCACAGATACGCAGTATTTT. This translates into CASSSFLGGSTDTQYF.